The 14 T cell receptor beta chains presented below share a single source sample, sequenced in a study of shared clonotypes between healthy human individuals. The repertoire was sequenced with immunoSEQ multiplex PCR; TCRdb's copy has only in-frame clones and lacks some. The sample yields around 1.5 million clones, around 98% seen once. The sample taken for sequencing was naive CD4+ T cells sorted from blood. Specified subset: CD45RA+ positively selected. These receptors all stem from a man under 40 in good health.

The chain is built from TRBV18 and TRBJ2-7; the D gene is possibly TRBD1 (5 bases). This CDR3 contains 15 residues. CDR1 is KGHSH and CDR2 is LQKENI in the germline V gene. With 1 base removed from V and 0 bases from J, the gap between germline ends came to 10 bases. CDR3 DNA sequence: TGTGCCAGCTCACCACAACAGGAAGACTCCTACGAGCAGTACTTC. Translated: CASSPQQEDSYEQYF.

The rearrangement uses TRBV7-2 and TRBJ2-7; D is tentatively TRBD1 or TRBD2 (6 bases each). V was cut by 6 bases and J by 7 bases, with 19 bases left in between. Germline V CDR1 and CDR2: SGHTA, FQGNSA. There are 14 residues in the CDR3. In DNA form, the CDR3 reads TGTGCCAGCAGTCGATCACAGGGAGGCGGTGAGCAGTACTTC. It encodes CASSRSQGGGEQYF.

The chain couples TRBV7-2 to TRBJ2-1; tentative D call: TRBD2 (5 bases). This CDR3 region has 17 residues. The germline V and J ends were trimmed by 5 bases and 2 bases, with 19 bases remaining between them. Looked up from germline, CDR1 is SGHTA and CDR2 is FQGNSA. CDR3 in DNA: TGTGCCAGCAGCCGGGTGGGCTACGGGGTCACCTACAATGAGCAGTTCTTC. Amino acid sequence: CASSRVGYGVTYNEQFF.

The chain combines TRBV29-1 with TRBJ2-7, with D perhaps matching TRBD1 or TRBD2 (5 bases each). V dropped 4 bases and J dropped 6 bases, with 16 bases sitting between them. The CDR3 spans 13 residues. The germline V gene encodes CDR1 SQVTM and CDR2 ANQGSEA. The CDR3 region is CSVGSVAGSEQYF. The CDR3 DNA reads as TGCAGCGTTGGGTCGGTGGCAGGGAGCGAGCAGTACTTC.

The V gene is TRBV6-1, the J gene TRBJ2-2; D is unresolved. Trimming stripped 11 bases from V and 4 bases from J, with 8 bases between. The V gene's germline CDR1 is MNHNS and CDR2 SASEGT. The CDR3 is made up of 11 amino acids. The CDR3 loop reads CAAWVTGELFF. The DNA of the CDR3 is TGTGCCGCCTGGGTCACCGGGGAGCTGTTTTTT.

CDR3 residues: CASSPGQGWTF. The CDR3 DNA reads TGTGCCAGCTCACCTGGACAGGGGTGGACCTTC. This chain connects TRBV18 to TRBJ1-2; 9 bases match TRBD1. The CDR3 covers 11 residues. With 3 bases clipped from V and 14 bases from J, the junction kept 4 bases outside the gene matches. CDR1 is KGHSH, CDR2 LQKENI, per germline.

The chain couples TRBV18 to TRBJ2-3; no reliable D call. Germline V gene sequence: CDR1 KGHSH, CDR2 LQKENI. The CDR3 is 14 amino acids. The V end lost 1 base, the J end lost 4 bases, and 9 bases lay between the germline ends. In DNA, the CDR3 is TGTGCCAGCTCACCACGGGTGGTCGCAGATACGCAGTATTTT. Protein sequence: CASSPRVVADTQYF.

The chain carries TRBV2 and TRBJ2-1; the D is unclear. V was trimmed by 7 bases and J by 9 bases, leaving 19 bases between them. From germline, CDR1 is SNHLY and CDR2 FYNNEI. The CDR3 covers 14 residues. The CDR3 protein is CASIMVGPRGEQFF. CDR3 nucleotide sequence: TGTGCCAGCATAATGGTAGGTCCAAGAGGTGAGCAGTTCTTC.

This CDR3 reads CAWSTGLNTEAFF. In DNA, the CDR3 is TGTGCCTGGAGTACAGGGCTGAACACTGAAGCTTTCTTT. The chain is built from TRBV30 and TRBJ1-1; D might be TRBD1 (6 bases). Germline CDR1 and CDR2: GTSNPN and SVGIG (reference sequence). Trimming left V 2 bases short and J 0 bases short, with 7 bases between. This CDR3 contains 13 residues.

About this clone: In the same sample, other DNA sequences code for this CDR3. The chain employs TRBV5-1 and TRBJ2-3; no clear D gene. There are 11 residues in the CDR3. The germline CDR1 and CDR2 sequences are SGHRS and YFSETQ. Trimming shortened V by 4 bases and J by 5 bases, and 5 bases separated the two germline ends. This CDR3 is CASSLLDTQYF. CDR3 in DNA: TGCGCCAGCAGCCTTCTAGATACGCAGTATTTT.

The chain carries TRBV20-1 and TRBJ2-1; D gene uncertain. The CDR3 has 11 amino acids. CDR1 and CDR2 (germline): DFQATT, SNEGSKA (reference sequence). V was clipped by 4 bases and J by 9 bases, with 10 bases between them. CDR3 nucleotide sequence: TGCAGTGCTAAGCGCCCGAGTGAGCAGTTCTTC. Translation: CSAKRPSEQFF.

The chain is built from TRBV29-1 and TRBJ2-4; D is possibly TRBD2 (5 bases). Germline V gene lookup returns CDR1 SQVTM and CDR2 ANQGSEA. CDR3 size: 17 residues. V lost 1 base and J lost 6, with 22 bases in between. The CDR3 sequence is CSVEAQTQKGGRNIQYF. CDR3 sequence (DNA): TGCAGCGTTGAAGCACAGACCCAGAAAGGTGGGAGAAACATTCAGTACTTC.

The rearrangement joins TRBV4-1 to TRBJ2-1; D unclear. The germline CDR1 and CDR2 sequences are MGHRA and YSYEKL. This CDR3 spans 12 amino acids. Trimming stripped 4 bases from V and 6 bases from J, with 7 bases between. The CDR3 sequence: CASSPTVNEQFF. The CDR3 DNA is TGCGCCAGCAGCCCCACAGTCAATGAGCAGTTCTTC.

About this clone: Other DNA sequences in this specimen translate into the identical CDR3. The V call is TRBV18, the J call TRBJ2-3, with D perhaps given as TRBD1 or TRBD2 (5 bases each). The CDR3 is 16 amino acids. V lost 0 bases and J 1 base, leaving 11 bases between the germline ends. Germline CDR1 KGHSH, CDR2 LQKENI. Here the CDR3 reads CASSPPGLAGTDTQYF. The CDR3 DNA reads as TGTGCCAGCTCACCACCGGGGCTAGCAGGCACAGATACGCAGTATTTT.